This T cell receptor beta chain was sequenced in a study of T cell responses to AZD1222 COVID-19 vaccine. The CDR3 totals 16 residues. Germline trimming cut 8 bases from V and 6 bases from J; bases unmatched to any gene: 13. Per germline, CDR1 MGHRA and CDR2 YSYEKL. The method was immunoSEQ multiplex PCR; TCRdb's version includes in-frame clones alone and lacks a portion of them. The sample lists 150,000 to 200,000 clones, roughly nine tenths seen once, with roughly 4.4% in the top ten. This receptor was identified in an adult in good health. The chain joins TRBV4-1 to TRBJ1-5; the match to TRBD1 covers 10 bases. Sequencing was performed on peripheral blood, taken on day 0 of MenACWY control vaccination. CDR3 nucleotide sequence: TGCGCCAGCCTGACCCGGGACAGGGGTTTCTTTCAGCCCCAGCATTTT. Protein sequence: CASLTRDRGFFQPQHF.